The 10 T cell receptor beta chains presented below share a single source sample, sequenced in a study of OX40 agonist ivuxolimab in advanced cancers. The data were produced by immunoSEQ multiplex PCR, yet TCRdb's version contains in-frame clones alone and is incomplete. The sample lists 55,000 to 90,000 clones, around nine tenths occurring once. The sequenced sample was CD4+ or CD8+ T cells sorted from blood, obtained in a trial of the OX40 agonist ivuxolimab. The receptors shown here come from an adult with an advanced solid tumor such as melanoma, head and neck, liver or kidney cancer.

V is TRBV4-2 and J is TRBJ2-1, with D perhaps being TRBD1 or TRBD2 (7 bases each). V was trimmed by 0 bases and J by 8 bases, leaving 26 bases between them. Germline values: CDR1 LGHNA, CDR2 YNFKEQ. This CDR3 is 19 amino acids long. DNA for the CDR3: TGTGCCAGCAGCCAAGAAGGCCCAGGGGGAGCGGGGAAACGGGATGAGCAGTTCTTC. It specifies CASSQEGPGGAGKRDEQFF.

This chain connects TRBV2 to TRBJ1-2; D may be TRBD1 (5 bases). Germline CDR1 is SNHLY and CDR2 is FYNNEI. Trimming pared 6 bases from V and 6 bases from J, leaving 17 bases between. The CDR3 is 14 amino acids. CDR3 in DNA: TGTGCCAGCAGGGAGGGGCGGGGTAGGGATGGCTACACCTTC. This sequence encodes CASREGRGRDGYTF.

This chain connects TRBV5-1 to TRBJ2-5; 7 bases fit TRBD1. V was pared by 1 base and J by 2 bases, with 5 bases of the junction left unmatched. Germline V gene data show CDR1 as SGHRS and CDR2 as YFSETQ. The CDR3 totals 15 residues. DNA of the CDR3: TGCGCCAGCAGCTTGCAGGGGGTCCATCAAGAGACCCAGTACTTC. Its protein is CASSLQGVHQETQYF. Complete variable domain (other parts from reference TRBV5-1 and TRBJ2-5): KAGVTQTPRYLIKTRGQQVTLSCSPISGHRSVSWYQQTPGQGLQFLFEYFSETQRNKGNFPGRFSGRQFSNSRSEMNVSTLELGDSALYLCASSLQGVHQETQYFGPGTRLLVL.

The V and J genes are TRBV2 and TRBJ2-1; D unresolved. This CDR3 is built from 11 residues. Deletions cut 5 bases from V and 4 bases from J, with 3 bases between. CDR1 is SNHLY, CDR2 FYNNEI, per germline. CDR3 DNA: TGTGCCAGCAGTATGTACAATGAGCAGTTCTTC. Its protein is CASSMYNEQFF.

The V gene is TRBV6-5, the J gene TRBJ2-5; weak D call: TRBD1 (6 bases). The CDR3 extends over 14 amino acids. The V gene's germline CDR1 is MNHEY and CDR2 SVGAGI. V lost 2 bases and J 2 bases, leaving 9 bases between the germline ends. CDR3 bases: TGTGCCAGCAGTTACGTGGACAGTCAAGAGACCCAGTACTTC. Translated: CASSYVDSQETQYF.

The sample holds many counts of this clone. The chain recombines TRBV6-1 with TRBJ2-7; 9 nucleotides agree with TRBD1. V shed 6 bases, J shed 2 bases, and the junction held 8 bases outside the gene matches. The germline gives CDR1 MNHNS, CDR2 SASEGT. CDR3 size: 15 residues. Here the CDR3 reads CASRFGTGYPYEQYF. DNA of the CDR3: TGTGCCAGCAGATTCGGGACAGGGTATCCCTACGAGCAGTACTTC.

This chain joins TRBV6-5 and TRBJ2-3; 11 nucleotides align to TRBD2. Germline V gene sequence: CDR1 MNHEY, CDR2 SVGAGI. This CDR3 is 14 amino acids long. The junction had 5 bases not matched to a gene; V was cut back by 5 bases and J by 7 bases. The CDR3 sequence is CASSQTSGTNTQYF. The CDR3 bases are TGTGCCAGCAGTCAGACTAGCGGGACGAATACGCAGTATTTT.

The chain has TRBV6-5 and TRBJ1-5; D gene ambiguous. This CDR3 contains 15 residues. V was cut by 0 bases and J by 3 bases, with 9 bases left in between. Per the germline V gene, CDR1 is MNHEY and CDR2 is SVGAGI. CDR3 in amino acids: CASSYSLGNNQPQHF. The CDR3 DNA reads as TGTGCCAGCAGTTACTCCCTTGGGAACAATCAGCCCCAGCATTTT.

This chain uses TRBV19 with TRBJ1-5; maybe TRBD1 (5 bases). Germline CDR1 LNHDA, CDR2 SQIVND (reference sequence). V gave up 5 bases and J gave up 5 bases, with 10 bases separating them. This CDR3 is built from 13 residues. CDR3 nucleotides: TGTGCCAGTAGTCTAACGGGGGATCAGCCCCAGCATTTT. Its translation is CASSLTGDQPQHF.

The rearrangement joins TRBV2 to TRBJ2-7; 7 bases align to TRBD1. Germline V gene lookup returns CDR1 SNHLY and CDR2 FYNNEI. CDR3 length equals 15 residues. V was clipped by 4 bases and J by 1 base; unmatched bases: 7. The CDR3 region has the DNA TGTGCCAGCAGTGCTGAGGGGGCTGGGTCCTACGAGCAGTACTTC. Its protein is CASSAEGAGSYEQYF.